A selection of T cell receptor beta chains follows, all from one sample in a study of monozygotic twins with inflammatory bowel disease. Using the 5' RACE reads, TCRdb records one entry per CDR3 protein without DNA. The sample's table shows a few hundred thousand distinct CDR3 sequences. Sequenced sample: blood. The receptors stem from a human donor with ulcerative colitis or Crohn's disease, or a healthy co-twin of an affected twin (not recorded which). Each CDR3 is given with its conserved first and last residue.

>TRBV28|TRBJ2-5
CASSTSLGGQETQYF
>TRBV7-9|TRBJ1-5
CASSLVGAGSNQPQHF
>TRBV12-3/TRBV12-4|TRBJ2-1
CASSAPGTSGNNEQFF
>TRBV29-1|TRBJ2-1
CSVVSGREGFEGYNEQFF
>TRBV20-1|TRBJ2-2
CSARAGYSTGELFF
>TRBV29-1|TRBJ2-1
CSVGRGLAGDNEQFF
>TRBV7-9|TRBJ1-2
CASSSAGTATYGYTF
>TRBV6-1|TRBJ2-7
CASRPFGSSYEQYF
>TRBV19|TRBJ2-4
CASKEGGDPKNIQYF
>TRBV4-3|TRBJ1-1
CASSQTGQGNTEAFF
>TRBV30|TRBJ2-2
CAWTTSGELFF
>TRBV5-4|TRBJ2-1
CASSLARLAGGPREQFF
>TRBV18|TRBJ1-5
CASSPDGDQPQHF
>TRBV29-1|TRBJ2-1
CSVPGLEKAYNEQFF
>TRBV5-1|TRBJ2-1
CASSPGQSNNEQFF
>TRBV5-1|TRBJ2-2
CASRLGQGSTGELFF